This T cell receptor beta chain was recorded in a study of blood T cell repertoires in COVID-19. Study-level information: COVID-19 samples collected from the United States, Italy and Spain covered acute and convalescent phases. Nucleic acid was either cDNA or gDNA, and it came from T cells, B-cell-depleted T cells, or PBMCs.

In the original workflow: Cell counts per sample came from amplifying reference gene primers. Profiled with immunoSEQ multiplex PCR; TCRdb holds only in-frame clones, not every one. That table gives V, J and clone size, and the DNA gave D and trimming. The table shows roughly 67,000 clones, with approximately 93% occurring only once. V shed 5 bases, J shed 4 bases, and the junction held 10 bases outside the gene matches. The CDR3 extends over 18 amino acids. Looked up from germline, CDR1 is LNHDA and CDR2 is SQIVND (reference sequence). Material for sequencing was peripheral blood. V usage is TRBV19 and J usage is TRBJ2-2; 13 bases line up with TRBD2. The clonotype originates from a man between 65 and 79 years old with active COVID-19. For the CDR3, the DNA is TGTGCCAGTAGTGGAAAACTAGCGGGGGGGCCTGGCACCGGGGAGCTGTTTTTT. Protein sequence: CASSGKLAGGPGTGELFF. Drawing the rest from reference TRBV19 and TRBJ2-2, the complete variable domain is DGGITQSPKYLFRKEGQNVTLSCEQNLNHDAMYWYRQDPGQGLRLIYYSQIVNDFQKGDIAEGYSVSREKKESFPLTVTSAQKNPTAFYLCASSGKLAGGPGTGELFFGEGSRLTVL.